A selection of T cell receptor beta chains follows, all from one sample in a study of blood T cell repertoires in COVID-19. Assay: immunoSEQ multiplex PCR; the TCRdb copy retains only in-frame clones and omits some. The data show tens of thousands of clones, approximately 91% seen once. The specimen sequenced was peripheral blood. Receptors originate from a man over 45 with acute or convalescent COVID-19. Both conserved end residues are part of each CDR3. The D gene is left open where the match is weak. Only some rows state a clone size, as once, few, many or a class for expanded clones.

j_call,d_call,cdr3_length,v_call,clone_size,cdr3_nt,cdr3_aa
TRBJ2-5,TRBD1,15,TRBV2,-,TGTGCCAGCAGTGACACCGGGACAGGGGAAGAGACCCAGTACTTC,CASSDTGTGEETQYF
TRBJ1-2,TRBD1,14,TRBV5-6,-,TGTGCCAGCAGCTGGGGGACAGGAAGGGTTGGCTACACCTTC,CASSWGTGRVGYTF
TRBJ1-2,-,14,TRBV5-1,-,TGCGCCAGCAGCTTGGATGGGCAGGGGCACGGCTACACCTTC,CASSLDGQGHGYTF
TRBJ1-1,TRBD1,16,TRBV3-1/TRBV3-2,-,TGTGCCAGCAGCCAAGAAAGGGACAGGTGGACTACTGAAGCTTTCTTT,CASSQERDRWTTEAFF
TRBJ2-2,TRBD1,14,TRBV6-5,-,TGTGCCAGCAGTTCCGGGACAGGGGCCGGGGAGCTGTTTTTT,CASSSGTGAGELFF
TRBJ1-2,-,16,TRBV9,-,TGTGCCAGCAGCGAAAGCCGGCGGGCGGGGTACTATGGCTACACCTTC,CASSESRRAGYYGYTF
TRBJ1-2,-,14,TRBV7-9,-,TGTGCCAGCAGCCCTCAGGGCGACGGCTATGGCTACACCTTC,CASSPQGDGYGYTF
TRBJ2-7,-,16,TRBV7-9,-,TGTGCCAGCAGCCACAAGGGGATTCCCGAGTTTTACGAGCAGTACTTC,CASSHKGIPEFYEQYF
TRBJ1-1,-,17,TRBV11-2,once,TGTGCCAGCAGCTTAACCCGTTGGGGCCGGATGAACACTGAAGCTTTCTTT,CASSLTRWGRMNTEAFF
TRBJ1-3,-,17,TRBV18,-,TGTGCCAGCTCACCATCGCAGGGGCTGTTGTCTGGAAACACCATATATTTT,CASSPSQGLLSGNTIYF
TRBJ1-4,-,15,TRBV5-6,-,TGTGCCAGCAGCTCGGCGCAGGGTCTGAATGAAAAACTGTTTTTT,CASSSAQGLNEKLFF
TRBJ1-6,-,14,TRBV25-1,-,TGTGCCAGCAGTGATGAAGTTCGGAATTCACCCCTCCACTTT,CASSDEVRNSPLHF
TRBJ1-2,TRBD1,15,TRBV6-5,-,TGTGCCAGCAGTTACTCGATCACAGGGGAGTATGGCTACACCTTC,CASSYSITGEYGYTF
TRBJ2-7,TRBD2,12,TRBV29-1,-,TGCAGCATTCGGACTAGCCGTCGCGAGCAGTACTTC,CSIRTSRREQYF
TRBJ1-2,-,15,TRBV3-1/TRBV3-2,once,TGTGCCAGCAGCCCTGGGGGGGGGCGCGACTATGGCTACACCTTC,CASSPGGGRDYGYTF
TRBJ2-2,TRBD1,15,TRBV2,-,TGTGCCAGCAGCATGGGACAGGGGAACACCGGGGAGCTGTTTTTT,CASSMGQGNTGELFF
TRBJ2-1,TRBD1,19,TRBV7-9,-,TGTGCCAGCAGCTTAGCACTATGGGACAGGGAAGATTCCTACAATGAGCAGTTCTTC,CASSLALWDREDSYNEQFF
TRBJ2-7,-,15,TRBV12-2,-,TGTGCAAGTCGCCTCGTGGGACACAGCTCCTACGAGCAGTACTTC,CASRLVGHSSYEQYF
TRBJ1-4,-,14,TRBV29-1,-,TGCAGCGTTGAAGATGAGCAGGGGTATGAAAAACTGTTTTTT,CSVEDEQGYEKLFF
TRBJ2-3,TRBD1,16,TRBV5-1,-,TGCGCCAGCAGCATGGGGTCGGGACAGGGAAAAGATACGCAGTATTTT,CASSMGSGQGKDTQYF
TRBJ2-3,TRBD1,16,TRBV7-6,once,TGTGCCAGCAGCTTTAGGGACAGGTTCCGTCCAGATACGCAGTATTTT,CASSFRDRFRPDTQYF
TRBJ1-5,TRBD1,14,TRBV6-5,-,TGTGCCAGCAGTCGCACAGGGGATTCTCAGCCCCAGCATTTT,CASSRTGDSQPQHF
TRBJ1-5,TRBD1,15,TRBV6-2/TRBV6-3,-,TGTGCCAGCAGCCCCGGACAGGCGGACAATCAGCCCCAGCATTTT,CASSPGQADNQPQHF
TRBJ2-6,-,16,TRBV30,-,TGTGCCTGGAGTGTACTCCGGGTATCTGGGGCCAACGTCCTGACTTTC,CAWSVLRVSGANVLTF
TRBJ1-1,TRBD1,16,TRBV18,-,TGTGCCAGCTCACCAGGGACAGGGGGCCGGAACACTGAAGCTTTCTTT,CASSPGTGGRNTEAFF
TRBJ2-5,-,13,TRBV7-6,-,TGTGCCAGCAGCTTTGGAGACCAAGAGACCCAGTACTTC,CASSFGDQETQYF
TRBJ2-2,-,13,TRBV12-3/TRBV12-4,-,TGTGCCAGCCGGCAGGGCCGGACCGGGGAGCTGTTTTTT,CASRQGRTGELFF
TRBJ2-3,TRBD2,14,TRBV30,-,TGTGCCTGGAGTACCGGCGGGGGGACAGATACGCAGTATTTT,CAWSTGGGTDTQYF
TRBJ1-6,TRBD1,15,TRBV6-5,-,TGTGCCAGCAGTTCCCTGGACAGGGGGAATTCACCCCTCCACTTT,CASSSLDRGNSPLHF
TRBJ2-7,-,18,TRBV24-1,-,TGTGCCACCAGTGATAGTTCGGGGACACCGGGACATCGATACGAGCAGTACTTC,CATSDSSGTPGHRYEQYF
TRBJ2-1,-,15,TRBV6-6,-,TGTGCCAGCAGCCCCTTAGCACCCCTATACAATGAGCAGTTCTTC,CASSPLAPLYNEQFF
TRBJ1-6,-,14,TRBV9,-,TGTGCCAGCAGCGTAGGAGGTCGGGGTTCACCCCTCCACTTT,CASSVGGRGSPLHF
TRBJ1-2,-,14,TRBV5-1,-,TGCGCCAGCAGCTTGTCCCGGGGGGACTATGGCTACACCTTC,CASSLSRGDYGYTF
TRBJ1-5,TRBD1,15,TRBV19,-,TGTGCCAGTAGATTGGGACAGGGGAATAATAAGCCCCAGCATTTT,CASRLGQGNNKPQHF
TRBJ2-2,-,12,TRBV29-1,-,TGCAGCGTTGTGCGGAACACCGGGGAGCTGTTTTTT,CSVVRNTGELFF
TRBJ1-4,TRBD1,14,TRBV9,-,TGTGCCAGCAGCGTGGGGGACAGCAATGAAAAACTGTTTTTT,CASSVGDSNEKLFF
TRBJ1-3,TRBD1,15,TRBV2,-,TGTGCCAGCAGTGAAGGGACAGGGGGCGGAAACACCATATATTTT,CASSEGTGGGNTIYF
TRBJ2-6,-,19,TRBV28,-,TGTGCCAGCAGCTCCCCCCTCAGGGGTATCACCGCTGGGGCCAACGTCCTGACTTTC,CASSSPLRGITAGANVLTF
TRBJ2-5,-,13,TRBV7-7,-,TGTGCCAGCAGCTTGGGACAACAAGAGACCCAGTACTTC,CASSLGQQETQYF
TRBJ2-3,TRBD1,14,TRBV2,-,TGTGCCAGCAGAGACAGGGGGCGGACAGATACGCAGTATTTT,CASRDRGRTDTQYF
TRBJ1-1,-,17,TRBV7-2,-,TGTGCCAGCAGCTTAGCGCCTTTTGACAGCTTAAACACTGAAGCTTTCTTT,CASSLAPFDSLNTEAFF
TRBJ2-7,TRBD1,15,TRBV11-3,-,TGTGCCAGCAGCTTAGGAGTACAGGGGGCTTACGAGCAGTACTTC,CASSLGVQGAYEQYF
TRBJ2-5,-,15,TRBV2,-,TGTGCCAGCAAGGAGGCGGGTCTGTACCAAGAGACCCAGTACTTC,CASKEAGLYQETQYF
TRBJ1-3,TRBD1,17,TRBV9,many,TGTGCCAGCAGCCCGCGACCGACAGGGCACTCTGGAAACACCATATATTTT,CASSPRPTGHSGNTIYF
TRBJ1-2,TRBD1,13,TRBV29-1,-,TGCAGCGTTGACGGAAAGGGGGCCTATGGCTACACCTTC,CSVDGKGAYGYTF
TRBJ1-6,-,15,TRBV6-5,once,TGTGCCAGCAGTTACTCGGGGAGGGAGGCTTCACCCCTCCACTTT,CASSYSGREASPLHF
TRBJ2-6,-,16,TRBV4-2,-,TGTGCCAGCAGCCAAGAAGCGGGCGGGGGGGCCAACGTCCTGACTTTC,CASSQEAGGGANVLTF
TRBJ2-2,-,14,TRBV6-5,few,TGTGCCAGCAACCCCGGGACATTAACCGGGGAGCTGTTTTTT,CASNPGTLTGELFF
TRBJ1-1,-,14,TRBV19,-,TGTGCCAGTAGCGGACTGGCGGGACACACTGAAGCTTTCTTT,CASSGLAGHTEAFF
TRBJ1-6,TRBD1,15,TRBV10-1,few,TGCGCCAGCAGTGCCACCGGGACAGTAAATTCACCCCTCCACTTT,CASSATGTVNSPLHF
TRBJ1-3,-,13,TRBV29-1,-,TGCAGCGTTGAACCGAGCTCTGGAAACACCATATATTTT,CSVEPSSGNTIYF
TRBJ1-1,-,13,TRBV7-3,-,TGTGCCAGCAGCTCATCACAGCACACTGAAGCTTTCTTT,CASSSSQHTEAFF
TRBJ2-1,-,12,TRBV3-1/TRBV3-2,-,TGTGCCAGCAGCCAAACAGACAATGAGCAGTTCTTC,CASSQTDNEQFF
TRBJ2-7,TRBD1,18,TRBV7-6,once,TGTGCCAGCAGCTTAGTAGACAGGGGGCCACCGATGCCCTACGAGCAGTACTTC,CASSLVDRGPPMPYEQYF
TRBJ2-7,TRBD1,15,TRBV6-1,-,TGTGCCAGCAGTGAAGAGGGACAGTGGTCCGACGAGCAGTACTTC,CASSEEGQWSDEQYF
TRBJ1-2,-,12,TRBV4-1,-,TGCGCCAGCAGCCAAGCGGGGAACGGCTACACCTTC,CASSQAGNGYTF
TRBJ2-7,TRBD1,16,TRBV6-5,-,TGTGCCAGCAGTTACTTGCCGGGACAGGGGAATTACGAGCAGTACTTC,CASSYLPGQGNYEQYF
TRBJ1-4,-,15,TRBV21-1,-,TGTGCCAGATGGAACTACAGGGTATTCGGTGAAAAACTGTTTTTT,CARWNYRVFGEKLFF